The TCR beta chain under discussion was sequenced for a study of T cells in localized non-small cell lung cancer. Study outcomes and limitations: In adjacent lung, a median around 55 of the top 100 tumor clones were found.

This clone has a handful of counts. Its antigen is currently unknown. Atypia-free adjacent lung came from at least 2 cm beyond the tumor margin. This table comes from immunoSEQ multiplex PCR, and its TCRdb copy is limited to in-frame clones, with some not included. The table includes about a thousand clones, 15% to 20% detected once. This CDR3 is built from 13 residues. The germline gives CDR1 ENHRY, CDR2 SYGVKD. Trimming shortened V by 1 base and J by 1 base, and 5 bases separated the two germline ends. The sequenced sample was normal lung tissue next to the tumor, obtained before any cancer treatment. The chain couples TRBV10-3 to TRBJ2-7, with D unclear. This clonotype was sampled from a female donor at least 60 years old with stage II squamous cell lung carcinoma. The CDR3 bases are TGTGCCATCAGTGAGTTGGGGTCCTACGAGCAGTACTTC. It is translated as CAISELGSYEQYF.